These T cell receptor beta chains were read from a single sample in a study of T cell responses to AZD1222 COVID-19 vaccine. The data were produced by immunoSEQ multiplex PCR, yet TCRdb's version contains in-frame clones alone and is incomplete. The sample includes roughly 99,000 clones, roughly 85% of them seen just once. The sequencing here drew on peripheral blood, taken 28 days after the second AZD1222 dose. These receptor sequences come from an adult who received the AZD1222 COVID-19 vaccine. CDR3s include the opening cysteine and the closing phenylalanine or tryptophan. The D gene is left open where the match is weak. Some rows have no size entry. The others give once, few or many, or a class for an expanded clone.

clone size: few
J gene: TRBJ2-7
D gene: TRBD1
V gene: TRBV12-5
CDR3 DNA: TGTGCTAGTGAGGCTACGACAGGGTGGGACGAGCAGTACTTC
CDR3 protein: CASEATTGWDEQYF

clone size: few
J gene: TRBJ2-5
D gene: TRBD1
V gene: TRBV5-1
CDR3 DNA: TGCGCCAGCTTGGCAGGGGGCGCTGGGGAGACCCAGTACTTC
CDR3 protein: CASLAGGAGETQYF

clone size: .
J gene: TRBJ2-5
D gene: TRBD2
V gene: TRBV4-3
CDR3 DNA: TGCGCCAGCAGCCAAGGACTAGCGGGGGTTACTTTCCAAGAGACCCAGTACTTC
CDR3 protein: CASSQGLAGVTFQETQYF

clone size: .
J gene: TRBJ2-3
D gene: .
V gene: TRBV2
CDR3 DNA: TGTGCCAGCGGGGACCAGGGGAGGTCAGATACGCAGTATTTT
CDR3 protein: CASGDQGRSDTQYF

clone size: few
J gene: TRBJ1-5
D gene: .
V gene: TRBV6-5
CDR3 DNA: TGTGCCAGCAGTTTACAGGGAGGAGGGATAAATCAGCCCCAGCATTTT
CDR3 protein: CASSLQGGGINQPQHF

clone size: .
J gene: TRBJ1-5
D gene: .
V gene: TRBV19
CDR3 DNA: TGTGCCAGTAGTGCCGAGCACCGGACGGATCAGCCCCAGCATTTT
CDR3 protein: CASSAEHRTDQPQHF

clone size: .
J gene: TRBJ2-3
D gene: TRBD2
V gene: TRBV6-5
CDR3 DNA: TGTGCCAGCAGTTACTCGCGGGGGGCCCCGGATACGCAGTATTTT
CDR3 protein: CASSYSRGAPDTQYF

clone size: .
J gene: TRBJ2-1
D gene: .
V gene: TRBV30
CDR3 DNA: TGTGCCTGGACCACAGGCGAGGGGCAGTTCTTC
CDR3 protein: CAWTTGEGQFF

clone size: .
J gene: TRBJ1-2
D gene: .
V gene: TRBV19
CDR3 DNA: TGTGCCAGTAGTATTGGGGTGCTTCGGAGACGCCAGCCTAACTATGGCTACACCTTC
CDR3 protein: CASSIGVLRRRQPNYGYTF

clone size: .
J gene: TRBJ1-1
D gene: .
V gene: TRBV30
CDR3 DNA: TGTGCCTGGACGGGACGGATGAACACTGAAGCTTTCTTT
CDR3 protein: CAWTGRMNTEAFF

clone size: .
J gene: TRBJ2-7
D gene: .
V gene: TRBV3-1/TRBV3-2
CDR3 DNA: TGTGCCAGCAGCCGACAAGACTACGAGCAGTACTTC
CDR3 protein: CASSRQDYEQYF

clone size: once
J gene: TRBJ2-5
D gene: .
V gene: TRBV27
CDR3 DNA: TGTGCCAGCAGTTTCGGCACCTCGGGGGAGACCCAGTACTTC
CDR3 protein: CASSFGTSGETQYF

clone size: .
J gene: TRBJ2-7
D gene: TRBD1
V gene: TRBV5-1
CDR3 DNA: TGCGCCAGCAGCTCGGAACAGGGGGTCGGTCCCTACGAGCAGTACTTC
CDR3 protein: CASSSEQGVGPYEQYF

clone size: .
J gene: TRBJ1-1
D gene: .
V gene: TRBV9
CDR3 DNA: TGTGCCAGCAGCCCCCGTCTGGGAGGCCCCGGGAACACTGAAGCTTTCTTT
CDR3 protein: CASSPRLGGPGNTEAFF

clone size: once
J gene: TRBJ2-3
D gene: TRBD1
V gene: TRBV27
CDR3 DNA: TGTGCCAGCAGTTCACAGGGGTTCACAGATACGCAGTATTTT
CDR3 protein: CASSSQGFTDTQYF

clone size: once
J gene: TRBJ1-3
D gene: .
V gene: TRBV10-3
CDR3 DNA: TGTGCCTCCGCGGGGACCTCTGGAAACACCATATATTTT
CDR3 protein: CASAGTSGNTIYF

clone size: .
J gene: TRBJ2-2
D gene: TRBD1
V gene: TRBV10-3
CDR3 DNA: TGTGCCATCAGTACAGGGGTGAACACCGGGGAGCTGTTTTTT
CDR3 protein: CAISTGVNTGELFF

clone size: .
J gene: TRBJ2-2
D gene: .
V gene: TRBV4-1
CDR3 DNA: TGCGCCAGCAGCCAAGTCATCTGGTCGAACACCGGGGAGCTGTTTTTT
CDR3 protein: CASSQVIWSNTGELFF

clone size: .
J gene: TRBJ2-5
D gene: .
V gene: TRBV4-1
CDR3 DNA: TGCGCCAGCAGCCAAGTCTACGGCCAAGAGACCCAGTACTTC
CDR3 protein: CASSQVYGQETQYF